These 25 T cell receptor beta chains were sequenced from one sample in a study of blood T cell repertoires in COVID-19. Using immunoSEQ multiplex PCR, the repertoire was profiled, and TCRdb retains in-frame clones only, with some absent. Of around 63,000 clones listed, approximately 90% are singletons. Sample: peripheral blood. Receptor source: an elderly woman with acute or convalescent COVID-19.

DNA for the CDR3: TGTGCCAGCAGCCCAGGGGCCGGGCCGAGCTACACCTTC. Protein: CASSPGAGPSYTF. J is TRBJ1-2 and V is TRBV7-9; tentatively, D is TRBD1 (6 bases). Germline V gene sequence: CDR1 SEHNR, CDR2 FQNEAQ (reference sequence). Trimming removed 5 bases from V and 9 bases from J, with 16 bases in between. CDR3 size: 13 residues. Full variable domain (rest looked up from reference TRBV7-9 and TRBJ1-2): DTGVSQNPRHKITKRGQNVTFRCDPISEHNRLYWYRQTLGQGPEFLTYFQNEAQLEKSRLLSDRFSAERPKGSFSTLEIQRTEQGDSAMYLCASSPGAGPSYTFGSGTRLTVV.

The chain has TRBV5-1 and TRBJ2-7; 13 positions agree with TRBD2. Germline V gives CDR1 SGHRS, CDR2 YFSETQ. The CDR3 runs to 14 residues. J was trimmed by 6 bases and V by 2 bases; bases with no gene match: 2. The CDR3 region is CASSLGLAGVEQYF. The CDR3 coding sequence is TGCGCCAGCAGCTTAGGACTAGCGGGAGTCGAGCAGTACTTC.

This clone has a single count. J is TRBJ1-4 and V is TRBV12-5, with TRBD1 matching over 11 bases. J was trimmed by 13 bases and V by 1 base; bases with no gene match: 2. Germline CDR1 reads LGHNT; CDR2 reads FRNRAP. The CDR3 is made up of 13 amino acids. For the CDR3, the DNA is TGTGCTAGTGGTTTGGGGGGACAGGGGGGACTGTTTTTT. This translates into CASGLGGQGGLFF. The full variable domain, completed using reference TRBV12-5 and TRBJ1-4, is DARVTQTPRHKVTEMGQEVTMRCQPILGHNTVFWYRQTMMQGLELLAYFRNRAPLDDSGMPKDRFSAEMPDATLATLKIQPSEPRDSAVYFCASGLGGQGGLFFGSGTQLSVL.

This chain connects TRBV27 to TRBJ2-5, with D perhaps matching TRBD2 (6 bases). V dropped 6 bases and J dropped 1 base, with 15 bases sitting between them. The CDR3 covers 15 residues. Germline CDR1 reads MNHEY; CDR2 reads SMNVEV (reference sequence). CDR3 sequence reads: CASSPWGGTQETQYF. CDR3 nucleotides: TGTGCCAGCAGCCCCTGGGGCGGGACCCAAGAGACCCAGTACTTC.

This chain links TRBV7-8 with TRBJ2-1; 7 bases match TRBD1. CDR1 is SGHVS, CDR2 FQNEAQ, per germline. V shed 5 bases, J shed 4 bases, and the junction held 11 bases outside the gene matches. The CDR3 spans 16 residues. The CDR3 loop reads CASSPNRGQLYNEQFF. DNA of the CDR3: TGTGCCAGCAGCCCCAATCGGGGACAGTTGTACAATGAGCAGTTCTTC.

This clone occurred a few times. The chain uses TRBV19 and TRBJ2-2, with 7 nucleotides matching TRBD1. The V gene's germline CDR1 is LNHDA and CDR2 SQIVND (reference sequence). The CDR3 consists of 14 residues. V lost 7 bases to trimming and J lost 4 bases; unmatched junction nucleotides: 6. In nucleotides, the CDR3 is TGTGCCAGTATTCCGGGACAGTTCACCGGGGAGCTGTTTTTT. It specifies CASIPGQFTGELFF.

The chain uses TRBV6-2 or TRBV6-3 and TRBJ1-2; the match to TRBD1 covers 7 bases. The CDR3 has 13 amino acids. The V segment lost 5 bases and the J segment 4 bases; nucleotides outside the gene matches: 4. Germline V gives CDR1 MNHEY, CDR2 SVGEGT. The CDR3 DNA reads TGTGCCAGCAGTCCACAGGGGTTCTATGGCTACACCTTC. Translated, it gives CASSPQGFYGYTF.

For this clone: The germline gene is not matched at one end of the junction; a read error may be the cause. CDR3 region: CGSLAGGAASIDYGYTF. The CDR3 region has the DNA TGCGGCTCCCTTGCTGGGGGGGCGGCCAGTATTGACTATGGCTACACCTTC. This chain uses TRBV28 with TRBJ1-2; TRBD1 is a possible D gene (6 bases). CDR1 and CDR2 from the germline V gene are MDHEN and SYDVKM. The CDR3 runs 17 residues.

A single count supports this clone. This chain joins TRBV30 and TRBJ1-2; 8 nucleotides line up with TRBD1. This CDR3 spans 14 amino acids. V was clipped by 0 bases and J by 5 bases; unmatched bases: 5. The germline V gene encodes CDR1 GTSNPN and CDR2 SVGIG (reference sequence). The CDR3 region is CAWSVQRTGYGYTF. The CDR3 bases are TGTGCCTGGAGTGTCCAACGGACAGGGTATGGCTACACCTTC.

V gene TRBV5-4 combines with J gene TRBJ1-2, with unresolved D. Per the germline V gene, CDR1 is SGHNT and CDR2 is YYREEE (reference sequence). This CDR3 spans 16 amino acids. Trimming took off 4 bases at V and 8 bases at J, with 24 bases between the two ends. The CDR3 DNA follows: TGTGCCAGCAGCCCCCCGCCTCTGGGATACGCGGGCGGCTACACCTTC. Translation: CASSPPPLGYAGGYTF. The full variable domain, rest sourced from reference TRBV5-4 and TRBJ1-2, is ETGVTQSPTHLIKTRGQQVTLRCSSQSGHNTVSWYQQALGQGPQFIFQYYREEENGRGNFPPRFSGLQFPNYSSELNVNALELDDSALYLCASSPPPLGYAGGYTFGSGTRLTVV.

The V and J genes are TRBV6-2 or TRBV6-3 and TRBJ1-6; no definite D call. Trimming stripped 2 bases from V and 6 bases from J, with 8 bases between. Germline V CDR1 and CDR2: MNHEY, SVGEGT. The CDR3 runs 14 residues. The CDR3: CASSYGTSNSPLHF. The CDR3 DNA reads as TGTGCCAGCAGTTACGGTACTTCTAATTCACCCCTCCACTTT.

J is TRBJ1-6 and V is TRBV7-2; 9 bases line up with TRBD1. Germline CDR1 is SGHTA and CDR2 is FQGNSA. The CDR3 is made up of 16 amino acids. V was clipped by 5 bases and J by 3 bases; unmatched bases: 5. CDR3 in amino acids: CASSHQDRGYNSPLHF. Here the CDR3 DNA reads TGTGCCAGCAGCCACCAGGACAGGGGCTATAATTCACCCCTCCACTTT.

In DNA, the CDR3 is TGTGCCAGCAGTTTATATGACACTGAAGCTTTCTTT. Protein: CASSLYDTEAFF. V is TRBV12-3 or TRBV12-4 and J is TRBJ1-1; D unclear. The CDR3 consists of 12 residues. V lost 2 bases to trimming and J lost 3 bases, with 4 bases between them.

This clone was seen more than once but under ten times. V gene TRBV7-2 combines with J gene TRBJ2-3; a weak D match, TRBD1 (5 bases). V lost 1 base, J lost 3 bases, and 8 bases lay in between. The CDR3 runs to 14 residues. Germline assignment: CDR1 SGHTA and CDR2 FQGNSA. The CDR3 is CASSLVAGTDTQYF. Written as DNA, the CDR3 is TGTGCCAGCAGCTTAGTGGCAGGGACAGATACGCAGTATTTT.

V gene TRBV19 combines with J gene TRBJ2-7, with 10 bases identical to TRBD2. CDR1 and CDR2 (germline): LNHDA, SQIVND (reference sequence). V lost 5 bases and J lost 1; bases outside the gene matches: 14. The CDR3 totals 18 residues. This chain's CDR3 is CASSSKPYGTSVSYEQYF. Here the CDR3 DNA reads TGTGCCAGTAGTTCCAAACCTTACGGGACTAGCGTTTCCTACGAGCAGTACTTC.

This clone appeared once. The chain is built from TRBV5-4 and TRBJ2-1; 9 positions match TRBD1. The J segment lost 4 bases and the V segment lost 6 bases, leaving 8 bases of the junction unmatched. The CDR3 consists of 15 residues. Germline V CDR1 and CDR2: SGHNT, YYREEE (reference sequence). The CDR3 loop is CASKGGTGIYNEQFF. The CDR3 nucleotides read TGTGCCAGCAAAGGAGGGACAGGGATATACAATGAGCAGTTCTTC.

This chain connects TRBV5-1 to TRBJ1-4, with 7 positions matching TRBD1. The germline V gene encodes CDR1 SGHRS and CDR2 YFSETQ. Trimming removed 4 bases from V and 5 bases from J; junction bases left unmatched: 5. The length of the CDR3 is 14 residues. CDR3: CASSVGQMNEKLFF. The CDR3 DNA follows: TGCGCCAGCAGCGTGGGACAGATGAATGAAAAACTGTTTTTT.

This clone was detected a few times. The rearrangement joins TRBV5-6 to TRBJ2-7; 10 bases are shared with TRBD2. Germline V gives CDR1 SGHDT, CDR2 YYEEEE. Germline trimming cut 3 bases from V and 2 bases from J; bases unmatched to any gene: 5. The CDR3 length is 15 residues. CDR3 loop: CASSSPSGGAYEQYF. The DNA for the CDR3 is TGTGCCAGCAGCTCGCCTAGCGGGGGAGCCTACGAGCAGTACTTC.

This sequence joins TRBV7-8 and TRBJ1-2; maybe TRBD1 (6 bases). The CDR3 runs 14 residues. Per germline, CDR1 SGHVS and CDR2 FQNEAQ. Between the trimmed V and J ends, which lost 5 bases and 4 bases, there was a span of 14 bases. DNA for the CDR3: TGTGCCAGCAGCATCTCCGGGACATCCTATGGCTACACCTTC. This encodes CASSISGTSYGYTF.

This sequence joins TRBV5-1 and TRBJ2-7, with 9 bases identical to TRBD1. CDR3 size: 14 residues. V trimming: 2 bases; J trimming: 6 bases; junction bases outside the gene matches: 6. Germline CDR1 SGHRS, CDR2 YFSETQ. The CDR3 nucleotides are TGCGCCAGCAGCTTACAGGGGGCGCGGGGCGAGCAGTACTTC. Protein product: CASSLQGARGEQYF.

The V gene is TRBV4-3, the J gene TRBJ2-7; TRBD1 might be the D (6 bases). Between the trimmed V and J ends, which lost 0 bases and 3 bases, there was a span of 12 bases. Per germline, CDR1 LGHNA and CDR2 YSLEER. The CDR3 runs 15 residues. The DNA of the CDR3 is TGCGCCAGCAGCCAAGATAACAGGGAGAACTACGAGCAGTACTTC. This translates into CASSQDNRENYEQYF.

This chain links TRBV3-1 (or the pseudogene TRBV3-2) with TRBJ2-4; a weak D match, TRBD2 (6 bases). The V gene's germline CDR1 is LGHDT and CDR2 YNNKEL (reference sequence). V was trimmed by 4 bases and J by 12 bases, leaving 13 bases between them. The CDR3 has 12 residues. The CDR3 sequence: CASSPNRGSQYF. The DNA for the CDR3 is TGTGCCAGCAGCCCGAATCGGGGGTCTCAGTACTTC.

The V call is TRBV14, the J call TRBJ2-5; 14 bases map to TRBD2. With 4 bases clipped from V and 5 bases from J, the junction kept 12 bases outside the gene matches. This CDR3 region has 18 residues. Germline-derived CDR1 and CDR2 are SGHDN and FVKESK. CDR3 coding DNA: TGTGCCAGCAGCCGCTACAGCGGGACTAGCGGGAGTAGGGAGACCCAGTACTTC. Its translation: CASSRYSGTSGSRETQYF.

V usage is TRBV5-1 and J usage is TRBJ2-3, with 9 bases identical to TRBD1. CDR3 length: 14 residues. V lost 4 bases, J lost 2 bases, and 2 bases stayed unmatched. The germline CDR1 and CDR2 sequences are SGHRS and YFSETQ. This CDR3 reads CASSGTGNTDTQYF. As DNA, the CDR3 is TGCGCCAGCAGCGGGACAGGGAACACAGATACGCAGTATTTT.

The chain recombines TRBV4-1 with TRBJ2-1; the match to TRBD2 covers 12 bases. CDR1 MGHRA and CDR2 YSYEKL come from the germline V gene. The CDR3 runs to 17 residues. V shed 0 bases, J shed 7 bases, and the junction held 7 bases outside the gene matches. The CDR3 protein is CASSQERLAGVVNEQFF. CDR3 sequence (DNA): TGCGCCAGCAGCCAAGAGAGACTAGCGGGAGTAGTAAATGAGCAGTTCTTC.